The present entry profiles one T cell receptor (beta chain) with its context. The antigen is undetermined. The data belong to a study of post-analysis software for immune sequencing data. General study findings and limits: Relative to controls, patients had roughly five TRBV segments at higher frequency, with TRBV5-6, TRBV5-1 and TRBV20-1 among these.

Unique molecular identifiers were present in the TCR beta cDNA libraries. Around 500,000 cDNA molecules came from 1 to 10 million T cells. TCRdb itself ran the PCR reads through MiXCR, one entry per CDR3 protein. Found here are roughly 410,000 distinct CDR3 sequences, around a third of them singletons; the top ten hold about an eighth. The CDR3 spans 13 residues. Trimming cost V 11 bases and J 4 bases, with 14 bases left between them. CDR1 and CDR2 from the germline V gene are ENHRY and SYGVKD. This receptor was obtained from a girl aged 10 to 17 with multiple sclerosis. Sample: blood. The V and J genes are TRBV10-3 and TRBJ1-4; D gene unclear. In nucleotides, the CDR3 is TGTGCCGTTAGACCGGACCTTAATGAAAAACTGTTTTTT. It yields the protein CAVRPDLNEKLFF.